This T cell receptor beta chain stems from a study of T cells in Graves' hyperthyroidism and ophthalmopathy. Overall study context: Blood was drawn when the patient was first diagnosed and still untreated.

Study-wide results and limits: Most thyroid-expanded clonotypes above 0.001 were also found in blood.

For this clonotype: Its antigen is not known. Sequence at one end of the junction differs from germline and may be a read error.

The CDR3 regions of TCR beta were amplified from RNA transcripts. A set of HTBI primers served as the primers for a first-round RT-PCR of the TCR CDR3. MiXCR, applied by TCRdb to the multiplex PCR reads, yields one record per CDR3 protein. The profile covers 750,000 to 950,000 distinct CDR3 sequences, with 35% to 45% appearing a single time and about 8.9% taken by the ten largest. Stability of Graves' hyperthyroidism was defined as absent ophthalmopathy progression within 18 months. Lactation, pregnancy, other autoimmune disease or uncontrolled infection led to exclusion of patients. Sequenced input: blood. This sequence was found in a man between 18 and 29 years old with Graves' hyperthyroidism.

For the CDR3, the DNA is TGCGCCAGCAGCCAAGATGGGTATAGGTCTGGGGCCAACGTCCTGACTTTC. Its protein product is CASSQDGYRSGANVLTF. The rearrangement uses TRBV7-9 and TRBJ2-6, with no clear D. This CDR3 comprises 17 residues. Germline values: CDR1 SEHNR, CDR2 FQNEAQ (reference sequence).